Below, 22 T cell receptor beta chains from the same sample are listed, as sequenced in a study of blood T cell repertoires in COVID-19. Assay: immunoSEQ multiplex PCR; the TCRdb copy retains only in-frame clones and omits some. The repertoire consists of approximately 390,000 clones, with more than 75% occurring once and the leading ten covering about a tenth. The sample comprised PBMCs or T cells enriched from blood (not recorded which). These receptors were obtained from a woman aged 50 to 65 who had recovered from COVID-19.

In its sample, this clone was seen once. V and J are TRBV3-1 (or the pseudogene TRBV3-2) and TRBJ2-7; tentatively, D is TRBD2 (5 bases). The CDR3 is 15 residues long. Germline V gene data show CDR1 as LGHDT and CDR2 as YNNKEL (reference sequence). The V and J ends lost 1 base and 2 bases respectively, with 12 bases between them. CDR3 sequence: CASSQGGWDPYEQYF. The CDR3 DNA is TGTGCCAGCAGCCAAGGCGGGTGGGATCCCTACGAGCAGTACTTC.

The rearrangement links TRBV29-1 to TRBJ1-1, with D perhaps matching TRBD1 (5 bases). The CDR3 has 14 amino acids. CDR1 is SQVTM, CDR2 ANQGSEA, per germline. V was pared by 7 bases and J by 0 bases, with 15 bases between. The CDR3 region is CSASKVGVNTEAFF. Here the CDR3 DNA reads TGCAGCGCGTCAAAGGTAGGGGTGAACACTGAAGCTTTCTTT.

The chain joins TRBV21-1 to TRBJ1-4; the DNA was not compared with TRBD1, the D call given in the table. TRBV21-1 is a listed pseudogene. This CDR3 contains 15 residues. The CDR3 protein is CASSKKQGTDEKLFF. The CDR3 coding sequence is TGTGCCAGCAGCAAAAAGCAGGGTACCGATGAAAAACTGTTTTTT.

CDR3: CASRGGQETQYF. CDR3 coding DNA: TGTGCCAGTAGAGGCGGCCAAGAGACCCAGTACTTC. The chain joins TRBV19 to TRBJ2-5; D ambiguous. This CDR3 has 12 amino acids. Trimming removed 6 bases at V and 1 base at J, with 6 bases between. The germline CDR1 and CDR2 sequences are LNHDA and SQIVND (reference sequence).

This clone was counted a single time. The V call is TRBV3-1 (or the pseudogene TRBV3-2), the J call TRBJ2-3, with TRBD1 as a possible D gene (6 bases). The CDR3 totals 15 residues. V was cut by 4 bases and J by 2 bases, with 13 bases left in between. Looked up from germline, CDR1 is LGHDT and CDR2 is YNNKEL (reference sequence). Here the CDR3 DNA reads TGTGCCAGCAGCCCCACAGGGAGAGCCACAGATACGCAGTATTTT. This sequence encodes CASSPTGRATDTQYF.

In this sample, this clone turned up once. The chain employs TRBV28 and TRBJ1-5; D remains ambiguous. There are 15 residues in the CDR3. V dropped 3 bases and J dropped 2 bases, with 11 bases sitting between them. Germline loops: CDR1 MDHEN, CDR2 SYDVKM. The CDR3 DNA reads TGTGCCAGCAGTTTCGGGGAGTTCCGCAATCAGCCCCAGCATTTT. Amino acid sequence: CASSFGEFRNQPQHF.

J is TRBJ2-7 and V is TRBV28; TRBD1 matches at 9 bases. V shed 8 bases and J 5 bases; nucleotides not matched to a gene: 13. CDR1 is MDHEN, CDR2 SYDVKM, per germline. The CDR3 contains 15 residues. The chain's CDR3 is CASLHPGQGRNEQYF. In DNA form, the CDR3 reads TGTGCCAGCCTGCACCCGGGACAGGGTCGTAACGAGCAGTACTTC. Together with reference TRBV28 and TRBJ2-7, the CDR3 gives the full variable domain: DVKVTQSSRYLVKRTGEKVFLECVQDMDHENMFWYRQDPGLGLRLIYFSYDVKMKEKGDIPEGYSVSREKKERFSLILESASTNQTSMYLCASLHPGQGRNEQYFGPGTRLTVT.

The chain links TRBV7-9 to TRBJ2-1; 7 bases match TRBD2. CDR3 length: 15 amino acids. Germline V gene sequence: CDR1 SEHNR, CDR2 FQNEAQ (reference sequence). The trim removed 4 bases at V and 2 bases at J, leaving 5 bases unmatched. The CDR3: CASSSFRGAYNEQFF. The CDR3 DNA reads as TGTGCCAGCAGCTCCTTTCGGGGGGCCTACAATGAGCAGTTCTTC.

Here the CDR3 reads CASSLATPGQGDGYTF. CDR3 nucleotides: TGCGCCAGCAGCTTGGCGACCCCGGGACAGGGGGATGGCTACACCTTC. This chain connects TRBV5-1 to TRBJ1-2; TRBD1 matches 11 bases. Germline V gene sequence: CDR1 SGHRS, CDR2 YFSETQ. Trimming took 0 bases from V and 6 from J; bases not matched to a gene: 7. The CDR3 length is 16 residues.

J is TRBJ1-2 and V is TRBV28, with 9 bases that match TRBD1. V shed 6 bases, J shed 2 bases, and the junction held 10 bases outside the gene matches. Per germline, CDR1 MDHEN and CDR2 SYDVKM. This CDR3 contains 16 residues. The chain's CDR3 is CASRPRDRVANYGYTF. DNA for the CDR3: TGTGCCAGCAGGCCCCGGGACAGGGTTGCCAACTATGGCTACACCTTC.

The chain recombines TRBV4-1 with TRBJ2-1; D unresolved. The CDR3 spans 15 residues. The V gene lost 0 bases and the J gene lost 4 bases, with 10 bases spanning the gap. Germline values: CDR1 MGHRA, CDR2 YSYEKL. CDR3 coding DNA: TGCGCCAGCAGCCAAGATCGGTCCGGTTACAATGAGCAGTTCTTC. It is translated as CASSQDRSGYNEQFF.

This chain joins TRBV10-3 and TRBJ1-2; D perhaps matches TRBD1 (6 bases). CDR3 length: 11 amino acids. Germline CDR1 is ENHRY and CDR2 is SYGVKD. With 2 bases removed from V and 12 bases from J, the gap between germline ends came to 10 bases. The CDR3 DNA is TGTGCCATCAGTGAGGGGGCAGGGGACACCTTC. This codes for CAISEGAGDTF.

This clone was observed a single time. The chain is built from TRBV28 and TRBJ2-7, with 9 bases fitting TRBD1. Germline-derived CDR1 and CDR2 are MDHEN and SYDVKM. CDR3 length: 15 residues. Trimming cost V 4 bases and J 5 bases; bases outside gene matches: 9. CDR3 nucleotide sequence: TGTGCCAGCAGTTCCGCCGGGACAGGGAATAACGAGCAGTACTTC. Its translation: CASSSAGTGNNEQYF. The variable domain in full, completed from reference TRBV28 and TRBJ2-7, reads DVKVTQSSRYLVKRTGEKVFLECVQDMDHENMFWYRQDPGLGLRLIYFSYDVKMKEKGDIPEGYSVSREKKERFSLILESASTNQTSMYLCASSSAGTGNNEQYFGPGTRLTVT.

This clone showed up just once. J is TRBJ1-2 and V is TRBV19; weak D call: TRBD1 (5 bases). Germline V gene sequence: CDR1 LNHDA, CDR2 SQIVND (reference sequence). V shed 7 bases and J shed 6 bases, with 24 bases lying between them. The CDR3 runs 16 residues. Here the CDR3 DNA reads TGTGCCAGTAATGGTTATTTGGAATGGGGCCTCGATGGCTACACCTTC. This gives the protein CASNGYLEWGLDGYTF.

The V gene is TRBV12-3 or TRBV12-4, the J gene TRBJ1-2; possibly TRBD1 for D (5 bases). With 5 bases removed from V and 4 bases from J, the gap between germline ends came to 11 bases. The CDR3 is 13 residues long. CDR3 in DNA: TGTGCCAGCAGTACCAGGGTGGGCTATGGCTACACCTTC. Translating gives CASSTRVGYGYTF.

The CDR3 DNA sequence: TGTGCCAGCTCACCCCGATTAGCGGGGGGCCCTAGCACAGATACGCAGTATTTT. Its protein is CASSPRLAGGPSTDTQYF. The chain combines TRBV18 with TRBJ2-3; 10 nucleotides align to TRBD2. The CDR3 totals 18 residues. V trimming: 3 bases; J trimming: 0 bases; junction bases outside the gene matches: 9. Germline V gene data show CDR1 as KGHSH and CDR2 as LQKENI. The entire variable domain, with the rest obtained from reference TRBV18 and TRBJ2-3, is as follows: NAGVMQNPRHLVRRRGQEARLRCSPMKGHSHVYWYRQLPEEGLKFMVYLQKENIIDESGMPKERFSAEFPKEGPSILRIQQVVRGDSAAYFCASSPRLAGGPSTDTQYFGPGTRLTVL.

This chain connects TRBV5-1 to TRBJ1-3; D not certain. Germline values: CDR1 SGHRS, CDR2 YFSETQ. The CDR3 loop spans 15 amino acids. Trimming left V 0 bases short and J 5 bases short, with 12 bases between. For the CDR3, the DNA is TGCGCCAGCAGCTTGGGCCACGAGGGCAGAAACACCATATATTTT. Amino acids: CASSLGHEGRNTIYF.

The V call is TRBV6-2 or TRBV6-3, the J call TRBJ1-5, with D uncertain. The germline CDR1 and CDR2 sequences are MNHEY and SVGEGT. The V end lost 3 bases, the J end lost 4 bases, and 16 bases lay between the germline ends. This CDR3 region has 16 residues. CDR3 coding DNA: TGTGCCAGCAGTTATTCAGTCGGGTCGCGGAATCAGCCCCAGCATTTT. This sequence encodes CASSYSVGSRNQPQHF.

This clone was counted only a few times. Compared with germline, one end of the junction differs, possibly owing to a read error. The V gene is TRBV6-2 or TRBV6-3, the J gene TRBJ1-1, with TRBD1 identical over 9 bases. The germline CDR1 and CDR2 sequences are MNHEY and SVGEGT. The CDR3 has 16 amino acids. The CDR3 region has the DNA TGTGCCAGCAGTTACTATGGACAGGGGATGAAAACTGAAGCTTTCTTT. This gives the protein CASSYYGQGMKTEAFF.

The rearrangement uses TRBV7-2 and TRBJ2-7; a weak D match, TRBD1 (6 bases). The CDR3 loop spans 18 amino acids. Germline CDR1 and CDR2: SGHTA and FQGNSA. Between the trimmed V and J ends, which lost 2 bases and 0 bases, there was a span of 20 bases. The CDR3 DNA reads TGTGCCAGCAGCTTAAGGGTGCGGTGGGACAAAGTCTCCTACGAGCAGTACTTC. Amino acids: CASSLRVRWDKVSYEQYF.

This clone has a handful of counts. CDR3 in DNA: TGTGCCAGCAGCTTAACAGGGAAGAGGACCTACGAGCAGTACTTC. It translates to CASSLTGKRTYEQYF. The chain has TRBV13 and TRBJ2-7; D may be TRBD1 (6 bases). V dropped 2 bases and J dropped 2 bases, with 13 bases sitting between them. The CDR3 consists of 15 residues. Germline assignment: CDR1 PRHDT and CDR2 FYEKMQ (reference sequence).

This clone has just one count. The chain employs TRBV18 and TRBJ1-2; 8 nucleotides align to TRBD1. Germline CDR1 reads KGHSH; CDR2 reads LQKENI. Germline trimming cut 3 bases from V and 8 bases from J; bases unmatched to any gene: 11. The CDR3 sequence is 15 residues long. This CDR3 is CASSPLSTGGDGYTF. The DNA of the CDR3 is TGTGCCAGCTCACCGTTAAGTACAGGGGGTGACGGCTACACCTTC.